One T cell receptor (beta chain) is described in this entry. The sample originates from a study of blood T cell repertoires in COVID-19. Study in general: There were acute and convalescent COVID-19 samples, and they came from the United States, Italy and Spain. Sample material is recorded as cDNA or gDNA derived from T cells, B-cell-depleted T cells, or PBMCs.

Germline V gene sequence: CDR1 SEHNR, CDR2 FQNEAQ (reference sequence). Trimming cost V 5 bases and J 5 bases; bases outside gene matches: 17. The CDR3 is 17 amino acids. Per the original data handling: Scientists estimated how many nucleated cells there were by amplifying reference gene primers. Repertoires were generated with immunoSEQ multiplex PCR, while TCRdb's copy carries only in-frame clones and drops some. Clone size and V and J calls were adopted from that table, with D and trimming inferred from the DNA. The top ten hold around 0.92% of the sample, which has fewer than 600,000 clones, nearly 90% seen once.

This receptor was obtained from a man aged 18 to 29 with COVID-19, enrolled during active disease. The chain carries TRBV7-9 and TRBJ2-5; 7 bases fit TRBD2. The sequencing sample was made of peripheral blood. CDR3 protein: CASSAPGLGWDSETQYF. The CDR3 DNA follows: TGTGCCAGCAGCGCCCCTGGACTAGGTTGGGACTCGGAGACCCAGTACTTC.